This T cell receptor beta chain is from a study of cytomegalovirus exposure and HLA in healthy donors. Some clones are missing from TCRdb's copy, which holds only in-frame ones; the method was immunoSEQ multiplex PCR. The profile shows around 140,000 clones, roughly 89% of them singletons. Trimming removed 2 bases at V and 6 bases at J, with 7 bases between. CDR3 length equals 13 residues. Per germline, CDR1 MNHNY and CDR2 SVGAGI (reference sequence). The rearrangement uses TRBV6-6 and TRBJ2-2, with D perhaps TRBD1 (5 bases). The sample was PBMCs. The TCR was taken from a man younger than 35 in good health and CMV-seropositive. The CDR3 protein is CASSYQGSGELFF. In DNA form, the CDR3 reads TGTGCCAGCAGTTACCAGGGCTCCGGGGAGCTGTTTTTT.